A selection of T cell receptor beta chains follows, all from one sample in a study of blood T cell repertoires in COVID-19. The assay was immunoSEQ multiplex PCR, and TCRdb's table has in-frame clones only and misses some. The data contain a few hundred thousand clones, 65% to 90% of them seen just once; the ten biggest clones take up 4.5% to 5.5%. The sequenced sample consisted of peripheral blood. The receptors originated from a man between 45 and 60 years old with active or convalescent COVID-19. The CDR3 runs from the conserved cysteine through the conserved F or W. A D gene is named only where the DNA matches it firmly. Size values are once, few and many counts, or a class for expanded clones, and some rows have none.

NA,TRBJ2-7,TRBD1,TRBV3-1/TRBV3-2,TGTGCCAGCAGCTACAATCCGGGACAGGGGGCTTACGAGCAGTACTTC,CASSYNPGQGAYEQYF
NA,TRBJ2-7,TRBD2,TRBV7-2,TGTGCCAGCAGCTTAGCTGCGGGAGGTATGTACGAGCAGTACTTC,CASSLAAGGMYEQYF
NA,TRBJ1-2,NA,TRBV4-2,TGTGCCAGCAGCCAAGATGGAGGACAGCTTTATGGCTACACCTTC,CASSQDGGQLYGYTF
NA,TRBJ1-3,TRBD1,TRBV19,TGTGCCAGTAGTATCCGGGACAGGGGTCGTGGAAACACCATATATTTT,CASSIRDRGRGNTIYF
NA,TRBJ2-1,TRBD2,TRBV11-2,TGTGCCAGCAGCTCCTCTAGCGGGAGGGCTCTGGTGGAGCAGTTCTTC,CASSSSSGRALVEQFF
NA,TRBJ2-3,NA,TRBV24-1,TGTGCCACCTCTTACCCAGAGGGACTCGAAACAGATACGCAGTATTTT,CATSYPEGLETDTQYF
few,TRBJ2-2,NA,TRBV3-1/TRBV3-2,TGTGCCAGCAGCCAAGAGCTAGACAGAAACACCGGGGAGCTGTTTTTT,CASSQELDRNTGELFF
NA,TRBJ1-3,NA,TRBV9,TGTGCCAGCAGCGGGAGCAGGGGCCCTGGAAACACCATATATTTT,CASSGSRGPGNTIYF
NA,TRBJ2-7,NA,TRBV5-6,TGTGCCAGCAGCTTGCAGGGATCTAGCGAGCAGTACTTC,CASSLQGSSEQYF
once,TRBJ2-5,NA,TRBV11-2,TGTGCCAGCAGTTTACCAGGGGCGCCCATAAAGGAGACCCAGTACTTC,CASSLPGAPIKETQYF
NA,TRBJ2-7,NA,TRBV12-5,TGTGCTAGTGCGTGGGGGCTCGGCTACGAGCAGTACTTC,CASAWGLGYEQYF
NA,TRBJ2-3,NA,TRBV5-5,TGTGCCAGCAGCTTGGCGCCGGGGACTCCCAATACGCAGTATTTT,CASSLAPGTPNTQYF
once,TRBJ2-3,NA,TRBV5-6,TGTGCCAGCAGCTTGGGGGAGCTTAGCACAGATACGCAGTATTTT,CASSLGELSTDTQYF
NA,TRBJ1-6,TRBD1,TRBV4-1,TGCGCCAGCAGCCAAGAATACAGGGGAGGTTCACCCCTCCACTTT,CASSQEYRGGSPLHF
once,TRBJ1-2,NA,TRBV19,TGTGCCAGTAGTCCACCTCCGGGGGGCAGTGGCTACACCTTC,CASSPPPGGSGYTF